The present entry profiles one T cell receptor beta chain with its context. Its cognate antigen is unknown. TCR beta libraries were made by quantitative 5'-RACE with molecular barcodes. TCRdb reprocessed the 5' RACE reads via MiXCR and lists one record per CDR3 protein. The table shows some 840,000 distinct CDR3 sequences, with roughly 12% occurring only once. The data are from a study of CD8 T cells in ankylosing spondylitis. This CDR3 spans 16 amino acids. Unmatched junction bases numbered 9, after V lost 2 bases and J lost 1 base. Germline CDR1 reads DFQATT; CDR2 reads SNEGSKA (reference sequence). Notes on the study in general: Reportedly, significant enrichment of disease-linked clones occurred in matched ankylosing spondylitis synovial fluid. A subset of motif variants has previously been described in the synovial fluid and blood of reactive arthritis. It appeared that ankylosing spondylitis blood was characterized by a TCR beta motif of several highly homologous variants. Disease-associated clones were CD8+ and fairly uncommon in peripheral blood.

Sequencing used blood, either unsorted or a sorted T cell fraction (not recorded which). This chain connects TRBV20-1 to TRBJ1-2; TRBD1 matches at 8 bases. This TCR was recovered from a male donor with ankylosing spondylitis. CDR3 DNA sequence: TGCAGTGCTAGATTCCCGCGACAGGGGCGTAACTATGGCTACACCTTC. Encoded protein: CSARFPRQGRNYGYTF.